Given below is one TCR beta chain in context. Its antigen specificity is not known. Per-nucleotide qualities are absent, and no much larger clonotype sits a single base away. Other DNA sequences in this specimen translate into the identical CDR3. The collaborating institutions used their own protocols to collect whole blood in K2EDTA tubes. For TCRbeta analysis, collaborators shipped samples as frozen whole blood, isolated PBMCs, or DNA extracted from either of those sample types. The sample originates from a study of blood T cell repertoires in COVID-19 (dated by TCRdb to about 2020). With regard to the full study: Samples covering the acute and convalescent phases of COVID-19 were provided by collaborators in the United States, Italy and Spain. The prospective study material was composed of cDNA or gDNA derived from T cells, B-cell-depleted T cells, or PBMCs. The dataset comprised deeply sampled blood TCRbeta repertoires from subjects exposed to, actively infected with, or recovered from COVID-19. The repertoires were released in a freely available public database meant as a resource for research on the immune response to SARS-CoV-2. The samples were drawn from two sources: the first 160 participants of the ongoing ImmuneRACE study, and approximately 1,300 subjects contributed by 6 global collaborators. A de-identified subject ID, COVID-19 status, age in years and sex were almost always included in the sample metadata. Where HLA class I and class II types were available, the types were taken from metadata supplied by the sample provider, not from assay-based typing. Results the study describes overall, beyond this receptor: The quantity of clinical and demographic metadata differed by source and by participant and was supplied without curation.

TCRbeta CDR3 regions were amplified from genomic DNA by means of the immunoSEQ Assay, a bias-controlled multiplex PCR. The study's processing was this. Nucleated cell counts per sample were estimated from amplification of reference gene primers within the assay. To quantify the absolute abundance of each unique TCRbeta CDR3 rearrangement, sequence reads were collapsed and filtered. For each sample, productive Simpson clonality was calculated by taking the square root of Simpson's diversity index across productive rearrangements. TCRdb obtained this table from immuneACCESS and retained in-frame rearrangements with V and J assigned. These tables miss some clones; where compared with another copy, unresolved V genes account for less than half of the shortfall, and the remainder is unexplained. That table is the source of V, J and clone size, and D and trimming were worked out from the DNA. The sample table lists 100,000 or so clones, more than 80% of them with a count of one. The ten largest clones represent just under 4.5% of the sample.

The sequenced sample was peripheral blood. The receptor comes from a human donor in a cohort sampled during active COVID-19.

CDR3 reads: CASSLASGGPHEQYF. The sequence in DNA is TGTGCCAGCAGCCTGGCTAGCGGGGGGCCCCACGAGCAGTACTTC. The V and J segments used are TRBV7-2 and TRBJ2-7; the central 11 bases match TRBD2. Germline trimming: 5 bases from V, 5 bases from J; junction bases outside gene matches: 8. Counted from cysteine to phenylalanine, this CDR3 has 15 amino acids. The CDR3 DNA has 45 bases and is translated from base 1. Per the germline V gene, SGHTA is the CDR1 and FQGNSA is the CDR2.